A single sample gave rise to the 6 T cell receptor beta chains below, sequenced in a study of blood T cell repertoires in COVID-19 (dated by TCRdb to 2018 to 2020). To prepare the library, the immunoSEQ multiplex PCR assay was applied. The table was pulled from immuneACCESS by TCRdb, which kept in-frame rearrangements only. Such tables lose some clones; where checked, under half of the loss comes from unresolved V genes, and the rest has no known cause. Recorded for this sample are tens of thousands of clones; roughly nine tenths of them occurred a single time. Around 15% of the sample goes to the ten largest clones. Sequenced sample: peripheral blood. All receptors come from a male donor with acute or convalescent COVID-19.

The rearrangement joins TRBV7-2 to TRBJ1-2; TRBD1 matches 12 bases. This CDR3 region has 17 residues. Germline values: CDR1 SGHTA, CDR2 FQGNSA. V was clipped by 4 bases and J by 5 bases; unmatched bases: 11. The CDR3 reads CASSSTGTGGDRYGYTF. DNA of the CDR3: TGTGCCAGCAGCTCCACCGGGACAGGGGGCGATAGGTATGGCTACACCTTC.

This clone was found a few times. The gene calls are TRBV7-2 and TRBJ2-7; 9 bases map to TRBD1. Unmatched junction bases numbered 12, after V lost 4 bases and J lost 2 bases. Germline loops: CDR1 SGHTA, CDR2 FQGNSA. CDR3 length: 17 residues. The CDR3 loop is CASSSMPGTGSPYEQYF. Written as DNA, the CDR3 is TGTGCCAGCAGCTCGATGCCCGGGACAGGGTCCCCCTACGAGCAGTACTTC.

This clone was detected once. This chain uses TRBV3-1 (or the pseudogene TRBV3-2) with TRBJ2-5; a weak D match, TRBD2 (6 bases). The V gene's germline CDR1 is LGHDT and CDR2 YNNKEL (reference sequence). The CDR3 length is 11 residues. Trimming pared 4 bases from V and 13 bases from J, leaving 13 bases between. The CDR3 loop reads CASSRSGLRYF. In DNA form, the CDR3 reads TGTGCCAGCAGCCGAAGCGGGCTCCGGTACTTC.

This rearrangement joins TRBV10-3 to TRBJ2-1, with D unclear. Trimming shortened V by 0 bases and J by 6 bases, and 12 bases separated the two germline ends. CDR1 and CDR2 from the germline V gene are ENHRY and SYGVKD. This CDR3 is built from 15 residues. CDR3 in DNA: TGTGCCATCAGTGAGTCCCCAGGTCCTGGCAATGAGCAGTTCTTC. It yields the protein CAISESPGPGNEQFF.

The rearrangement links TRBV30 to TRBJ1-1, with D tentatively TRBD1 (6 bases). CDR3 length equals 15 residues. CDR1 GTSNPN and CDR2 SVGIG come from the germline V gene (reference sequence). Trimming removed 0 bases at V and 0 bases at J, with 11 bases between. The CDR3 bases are TGTGCCTGGAGTGTTCGAACAGGGTTGAACACTGAAGCTTTCTTT. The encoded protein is CAWSVRTGLNTEAFF. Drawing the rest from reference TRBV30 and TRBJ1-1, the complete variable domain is SQTIHQWPATLVQPVGSPLSLECTVEGTSNPNLYWYRQAAGRGLQLLFYSVGIGQISSEVPQNLSASRPQDRQFILSSKKLLLSDSGFYLCAWSVRTGLNTEAFFGQGTRLTVV.

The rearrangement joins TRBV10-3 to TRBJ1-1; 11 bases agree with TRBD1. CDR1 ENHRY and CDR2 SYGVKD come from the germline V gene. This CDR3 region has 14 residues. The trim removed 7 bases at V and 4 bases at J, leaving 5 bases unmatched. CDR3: CAINSGTGGTEAFF. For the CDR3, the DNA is TGTGCCATCAACTCCGGGACAGGGGGCACTGAAGCTTTCTTT.